The 5 T cell receptor beta chains reported below all come from one sample, sequenced in a study of identical twins. TCRdb re-derived calls from the 5' RACE reads in MiXCR, one entry per CDR3 protein. The sample comprises some 1,700,000 distinct CDR3 sequences, about 32% of which are singletons, and roughly 0.3% rests with the top ten. Sequencing was performed on cord blood. The origin of the receptors is a newborn girl in good health.

This sequence joins TRBV20-1 and TRBJ2-3, with 7 bases lining up with TRBD2. This CDR3 has 16 residues. Germline loops: CDR1 DFQATT, CDR2 SNEGSKA (reference sequence). The J segment lost 2 bases and the V segment lost 3 bases, leaving 11 bases of the junction unmatched. The CDR3 spells CSASSWASGSTDTQYF. The CDR3 DNA follows: TGCAGTGCTAGTAGCTGGGCTAGCGGTTCCACAGATACGCAGTATTTT.

The J gene is TRBJ2-7, the V gene TRBV6-2 or TRBV6-3, with D hard to call. The V and J ends lost 7 bases and 10 bases respectively, with 20 bases between them. Per the germline V gene, CDR1 is MNHEY and CDR2 is SVGEGT. There are 13 residues in the CDR3. The CDR3 DNA reads TGTGCCAGCAAGAGCACGGCCCACAATGACCAGTACTTC. This translates into CASKSTAHNDQYF.

Worth noting for this clonotype: This may come from a read error, since a much larger clone is one base off. V and J are TRBV9 and TRBJ1-2, with D perhaps TRBD1 (5 bases). Trimming took off 0 bases at V and 4 bases at J, with 7 bases between the two ends. Looked up from germline, CDR1 is SGDLS and CDR2 is YYNGEE. The length of the CDR3 is 13 residues. CDR3 in DNA: TGTGCCAGCAGCGTAGAACAGGCCTATGGCTACACCTTC. It yields the protein CASSVEQAYGYTF. Full variable domain (remainder filled in from reference TRBV9 and TRBJ1-2): DSGVTQTPKHLITATGQRVTLRCSPRSGDLSVYWYQQSLDQGLQFLIQYYNGEERAKGNILERFSAQQFPDLHSELNLSSLELGDSALYFCASSVEQAYGYTFGSGTRLTVV.

This clonotype was recorded a few times. The chain joins TRBV28 to TRBJ1-2; 7 positions agree with TRBD1. J lost 3 bases, V lost 10 bases, and 14 bases had no gene match. The CDR3 has 15 amino acids. The germline CDR1 and CDR2 sequences are MDHEN and SYDVKM. This CDR3 is CATTFTPRGDYGYTF. CDR3 DNA: TGTGCCACCACCTTTACCCCCAGGGGGGACTATGGCTACACCTTC.

The V gene is TRBV20-1, the J gene TRBJ1-1, with TRBD1 as a possible D gene (6 bases). V lost 3 bases, J lost 6 bases, and 14 bases lay in between. Looked up from germline, CDR1 is DFQATT and CDR2 is SNEGSKA (reference sequence). CDR3 size: 13 residues. CDR3 region: CSASLQRGPEAFF. The CDR3 nucleotides are TGCAGTGCTAGTCTGCAACGGGGGCCTGAAGCTTTCTTT.